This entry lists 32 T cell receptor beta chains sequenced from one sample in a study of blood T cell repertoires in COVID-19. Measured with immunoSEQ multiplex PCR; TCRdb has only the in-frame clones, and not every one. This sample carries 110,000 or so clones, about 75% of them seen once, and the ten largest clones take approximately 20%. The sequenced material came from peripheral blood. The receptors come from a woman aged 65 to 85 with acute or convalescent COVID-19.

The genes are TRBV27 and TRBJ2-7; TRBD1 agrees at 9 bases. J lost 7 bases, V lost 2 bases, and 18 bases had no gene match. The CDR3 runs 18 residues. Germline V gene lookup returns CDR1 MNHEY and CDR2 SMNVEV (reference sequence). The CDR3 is CASSLRKSTGTGFLEQYF. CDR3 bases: TGTGCCAGCAGTTTACGTAAATCTACCGGGACAGGGTTTCTGGAGCAGTACTTC.

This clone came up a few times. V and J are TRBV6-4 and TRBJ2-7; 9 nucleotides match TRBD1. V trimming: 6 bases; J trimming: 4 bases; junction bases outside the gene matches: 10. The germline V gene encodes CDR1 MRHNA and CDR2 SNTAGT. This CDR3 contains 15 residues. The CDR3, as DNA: TGTGCCAGCAGCCAACAGGCGGGACAGGGATACGAGCAGTACTTC. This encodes CASSQQAGQGYEQYF.

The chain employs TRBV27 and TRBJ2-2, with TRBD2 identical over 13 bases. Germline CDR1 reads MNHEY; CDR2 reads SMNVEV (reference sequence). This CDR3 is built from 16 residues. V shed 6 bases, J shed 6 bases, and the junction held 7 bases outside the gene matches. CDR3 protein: CASSPPGLAGPGELFF. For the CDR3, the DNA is TGTGCCAGCAGCCCACCGGGACTAGCGGGGCCCGGGGAGCTGTTTTTT.

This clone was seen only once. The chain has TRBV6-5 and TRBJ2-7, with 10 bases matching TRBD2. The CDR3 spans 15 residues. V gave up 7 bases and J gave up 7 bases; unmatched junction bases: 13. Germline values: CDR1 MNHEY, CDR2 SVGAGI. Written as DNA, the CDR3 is TGTGCCAGCATCGCTCTAGCGGGGGCCTTAGGGGAGCAGTACTTC. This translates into CASIALAGALGEQYF.

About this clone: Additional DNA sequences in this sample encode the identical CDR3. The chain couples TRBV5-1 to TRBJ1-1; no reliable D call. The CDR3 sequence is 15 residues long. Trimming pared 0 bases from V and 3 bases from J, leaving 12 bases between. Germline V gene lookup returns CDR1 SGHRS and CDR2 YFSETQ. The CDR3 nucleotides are TGCGCCAGCAGCTTGGCCCCGGGAAGGGACACTGAAGCTTTCTTT. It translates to CASSLAPGRDTEAFF.

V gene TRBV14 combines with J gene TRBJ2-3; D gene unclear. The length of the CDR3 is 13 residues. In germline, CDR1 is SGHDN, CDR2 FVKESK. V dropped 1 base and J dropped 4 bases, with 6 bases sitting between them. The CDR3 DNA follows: TGTGCCAGCAGCCAAGTGGGCCCAGATACGCAGTATTTT. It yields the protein CASSQVGPDTQYF.

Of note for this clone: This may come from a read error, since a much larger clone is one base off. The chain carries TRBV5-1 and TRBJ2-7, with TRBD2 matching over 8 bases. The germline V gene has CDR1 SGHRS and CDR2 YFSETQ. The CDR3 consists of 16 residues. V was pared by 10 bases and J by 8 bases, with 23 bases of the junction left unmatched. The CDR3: CACLSRWGGRGGQQYF. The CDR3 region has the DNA TGCGCCTGCTTGAGCCGTTGGGGGGGCCGGGGGGGGCAGCAGTACTTC.

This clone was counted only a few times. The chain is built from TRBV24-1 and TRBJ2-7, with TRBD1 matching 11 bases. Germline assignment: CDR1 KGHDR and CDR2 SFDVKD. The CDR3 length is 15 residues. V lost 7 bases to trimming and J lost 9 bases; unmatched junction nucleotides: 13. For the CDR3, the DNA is TGTGCCACCAGCGATGGCGGGACAGGGGGGAGAAGGCAGTACTTC. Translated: CATSDGGTGGRRQYF.

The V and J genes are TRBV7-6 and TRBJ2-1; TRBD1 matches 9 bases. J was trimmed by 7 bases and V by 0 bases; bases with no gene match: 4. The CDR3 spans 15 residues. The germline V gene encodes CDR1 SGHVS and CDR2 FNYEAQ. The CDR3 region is CASSLAGQGTNEQFF. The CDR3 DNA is TGTGCCAGCAGCTTAGCCGGACAGGGGACGAATGAGCAGTTCTTC.

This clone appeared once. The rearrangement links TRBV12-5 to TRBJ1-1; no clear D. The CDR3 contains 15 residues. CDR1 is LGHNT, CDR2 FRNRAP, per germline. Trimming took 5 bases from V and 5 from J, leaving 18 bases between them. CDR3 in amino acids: CASGKNRGSMTEAFF. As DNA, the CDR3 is TGTGCTAGTGGTAAAAACCGCGGTAGTATGACTGAAGCTTTCTTT.

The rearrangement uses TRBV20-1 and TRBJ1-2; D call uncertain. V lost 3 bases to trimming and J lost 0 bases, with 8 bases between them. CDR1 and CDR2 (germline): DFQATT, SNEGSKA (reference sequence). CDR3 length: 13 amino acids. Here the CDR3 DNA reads TGCAGTGCTAGTAACAGAGCTAACTATGGCTACACCTTC. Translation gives CSASNRANYGYTF.

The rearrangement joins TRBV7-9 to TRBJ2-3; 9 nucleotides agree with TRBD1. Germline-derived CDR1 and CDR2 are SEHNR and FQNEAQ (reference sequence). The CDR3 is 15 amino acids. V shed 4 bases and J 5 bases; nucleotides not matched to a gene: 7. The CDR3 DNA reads TGTGCCAGCAGCTCTACGGGACAGGGTAGAGATACGCAGTATTTT. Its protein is CASSSTGQGRDTQYF.

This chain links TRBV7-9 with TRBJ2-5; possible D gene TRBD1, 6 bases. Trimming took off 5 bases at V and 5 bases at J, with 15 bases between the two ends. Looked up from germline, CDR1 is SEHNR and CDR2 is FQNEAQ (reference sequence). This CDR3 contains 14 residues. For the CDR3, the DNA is TGTGCCAGCAGCCCAGGGCCAGGGGTGGAGACCCAGTACTTC. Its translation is CASSPGPGVETQYF.

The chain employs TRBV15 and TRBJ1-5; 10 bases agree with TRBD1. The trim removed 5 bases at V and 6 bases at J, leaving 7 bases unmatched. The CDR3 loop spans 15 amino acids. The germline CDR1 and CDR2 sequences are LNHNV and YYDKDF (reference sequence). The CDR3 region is CATSLDGTGAQPQHF. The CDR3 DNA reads TGTGCCACCAGCTTAGACGGGACAGGGGCTCAGCCCCAGCATTTT.

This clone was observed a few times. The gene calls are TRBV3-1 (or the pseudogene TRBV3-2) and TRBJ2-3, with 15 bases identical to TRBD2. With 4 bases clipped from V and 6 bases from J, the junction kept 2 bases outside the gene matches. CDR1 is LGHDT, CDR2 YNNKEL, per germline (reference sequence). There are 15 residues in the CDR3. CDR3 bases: TGTGCCAGCAGCCCTGGGACTAGCGGGGGGGATACGCAGTATTTT. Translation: CASSPGTSGGDTQYF.

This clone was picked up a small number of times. CDR3 amino acids: CASSQGRNTEAFF. In DNA form, the CDR3 reads TGTGCCAGCAGCCAAGGTCGGAACACTGAAGCTTTCTTT. The J gene is TRBJ1-1, the V gene TRBV14; D remains ambiguous. The CDR3 loop spans 13 amino acids. Trimming stripped 1 base from V and 1 base from J, with 4 bases between. CDR1 and CDR2 from the germline V gene are SGHDN and FVKESK.

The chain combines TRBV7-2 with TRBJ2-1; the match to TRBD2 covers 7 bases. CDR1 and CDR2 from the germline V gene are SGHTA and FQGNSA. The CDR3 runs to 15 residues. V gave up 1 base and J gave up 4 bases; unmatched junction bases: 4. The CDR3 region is CASSLVGGGYNEQFF. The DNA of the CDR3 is TGTGCCAGCAGCTTAGTTGGGGGGGGATACAATGAGCAGTTCTTC.

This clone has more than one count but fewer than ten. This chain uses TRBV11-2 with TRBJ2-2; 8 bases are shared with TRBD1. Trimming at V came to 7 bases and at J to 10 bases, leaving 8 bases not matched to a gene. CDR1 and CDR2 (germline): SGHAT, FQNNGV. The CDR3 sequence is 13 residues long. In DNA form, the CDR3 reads TGTGCCAGCAATTCGGACAGGGCGGAGGAGCTGTTTTTT. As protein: CASNSDRAEELFF.

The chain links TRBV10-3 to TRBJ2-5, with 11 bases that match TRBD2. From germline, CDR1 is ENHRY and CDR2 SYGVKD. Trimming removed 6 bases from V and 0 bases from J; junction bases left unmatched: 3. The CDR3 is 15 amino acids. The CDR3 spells CAIRDSGGDQETQYF. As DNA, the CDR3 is TGTGCCATCAGGGATAGCGGGGGGGACCAAGAGACCCAGTACTTC.

In DNA, the CDR3 is TGTGCCAGCAGCTTAGGCAGACAGGGAGGGCAGTATTTT. Amino acid sequence: CASSLGRQGGQYF. V and J are TRBV11-2 and TRBJ2-3; D possibly corresponds to TRBD1 (7 bases). The germline V gene has CDR1 SGHAT and CDR2 FQNNGV. This CDR3 is 13 amino acids long. Trimming took off 1 base at V and 11 bases at J, with 13 bases between the two ends.

As DNA, the CDR3 is TGCGCCAGCAGCCCGGGACAGGGGCGAAGGGTGGGCTACACCTTC. It is translated as CASSPGQGRRVGYTF. The chain joins TRBV5-1 to TRBJ1-2, with 10 positions matching TRBD1. Unmatched junction bases numbered 11, after V lost 4 bases and J lost 8 bases. This CDR3 has 15 residues. Germline CDR1 and CDR2: SGHRS and YFSETQ.

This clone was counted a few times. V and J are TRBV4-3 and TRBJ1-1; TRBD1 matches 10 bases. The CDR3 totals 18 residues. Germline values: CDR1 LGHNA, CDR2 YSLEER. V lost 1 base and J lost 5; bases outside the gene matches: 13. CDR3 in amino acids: CASSQAPPGQGLRTEAFF. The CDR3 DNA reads TGCGCCAGCAGCCAAGCCCCACCGGGACAGGGGCTACGGACTGAAGCTTTCTTT.

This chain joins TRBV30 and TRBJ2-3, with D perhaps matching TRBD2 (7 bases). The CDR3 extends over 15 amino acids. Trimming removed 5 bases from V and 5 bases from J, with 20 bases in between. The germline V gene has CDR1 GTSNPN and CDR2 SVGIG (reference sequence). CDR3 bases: TGTGCCTGGGGGCTAGCAAAGGGGGGGCGAGATACGCAGTATTTT. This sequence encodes CAWGLAKGGRDTQYF.

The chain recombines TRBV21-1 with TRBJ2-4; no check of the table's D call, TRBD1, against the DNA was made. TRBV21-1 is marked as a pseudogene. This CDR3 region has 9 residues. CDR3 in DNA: TGTGCCAGCAGCAATCCCAGGGCCTTC. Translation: CASSNPRAF.

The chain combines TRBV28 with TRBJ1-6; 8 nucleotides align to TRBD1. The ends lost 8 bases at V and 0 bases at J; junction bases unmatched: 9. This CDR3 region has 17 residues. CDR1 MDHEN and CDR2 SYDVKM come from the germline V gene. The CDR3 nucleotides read TGTGCCAGCTGGACAGGGCCCTCCGTCTCCTATAATTCACCCCTCCACTTT. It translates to CASWTGPSVSYNSPLHF.

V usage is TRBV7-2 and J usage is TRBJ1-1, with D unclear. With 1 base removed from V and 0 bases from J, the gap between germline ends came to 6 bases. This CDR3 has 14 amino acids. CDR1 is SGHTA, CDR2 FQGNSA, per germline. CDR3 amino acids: CASSLGPVNTEAFF. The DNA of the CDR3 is TGTGCCAGCAGCTTAGGTCCCGTGAACACTGAAGCTTTCTTT.

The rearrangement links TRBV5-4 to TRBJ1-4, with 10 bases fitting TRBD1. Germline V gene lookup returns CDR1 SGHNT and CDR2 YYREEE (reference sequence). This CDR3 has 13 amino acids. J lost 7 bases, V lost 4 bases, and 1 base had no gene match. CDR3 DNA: TGTGCCAGCAGCCGGGACAGGGGTGAAAAACTGTTTTTT. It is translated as CASSRDRGEKLFF.

CDR3 sequence (DNA): TGTGCCAGTTCTTTAGCGGGGGACACCTACGAGCAGTACTTC. Its protein is CASSLAGDTYEQYF. The chain recombines TRBV19 with TRBJ2-7, with 9 positions matching TRBD2. V gave up 8 bases and J gave up 2 bases; unmatched junction bases: 7. The germline CDR1 and CDR2 sequences are LNHDA and SQIVND (reference sequence). The CDR3 sequence is 14 residues long.

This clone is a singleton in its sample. Here the CDR3 reads CSAPGGYEQYF. The CDR3 region has the DNA TGCAGTGCTCCGGGGGGCTACGAGCAGTACTTC. J is TRBJ2-7 and V is TRBV20-1; TRBD2 matches at 7 bases. CDR1 and CDR2 from the germline V gene are DFQATT and SNEGSKA (reference sequence). The J segment lost 3 bases and the V segment lost 5 bases, leaving 1 base of the junction unmatched. This CDR3 spans 11 amino acids.

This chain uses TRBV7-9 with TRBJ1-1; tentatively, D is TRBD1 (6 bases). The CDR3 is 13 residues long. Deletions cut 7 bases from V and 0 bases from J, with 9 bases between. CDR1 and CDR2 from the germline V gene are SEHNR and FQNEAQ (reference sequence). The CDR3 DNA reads TGTGCCAGCAAAGGGGGAATGAACACTGAAGCTTTCTTT. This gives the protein CASKGGMNTEAFF. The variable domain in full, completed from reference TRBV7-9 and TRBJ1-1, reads DTGVSQNPRHKITKRGQNVTFRCDPISEHNRLYWYRQTLGQGPEFLTYFQNEAQLEKSRLLSDRFSAERPKGSFSTLEIQRTEQGDSAMYLCASKGGMNTEAFFGQGTRLTVV.

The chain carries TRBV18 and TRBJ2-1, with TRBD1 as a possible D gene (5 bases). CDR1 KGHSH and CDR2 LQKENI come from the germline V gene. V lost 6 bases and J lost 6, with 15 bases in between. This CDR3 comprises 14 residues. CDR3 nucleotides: TGTGCCAGCTCCCATTTCGTGGACACCAATGAGCAGTTCTTC. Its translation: CASSHFVDTNEQFF.

For the CDR3, the DNA is TGTGCCAGCAGTCTTCCCGGGACAGCCACCCAAGAGACCCAGTACTTC. Translation gives CASSLPGTATQETQYF. The rearrangement links TRBV28 to TRBJ2-5, with TRBD1 matching 7 bases. Germline assignment: CDR1 MDHEN and CDR2 SYDVKM. This CDR3 is built from 16 residues. V trimming: 5 bases; J trimming: 1 base; junction bases outside the gene matches: 10.